This record concerns one T cell receptor (beta chain) sequence. What it binds is unknown. This CDR3 region has 17 residues. Germline-derived CDR1 and CDR2 are MDHEN and SYDVKM. Trimming stripped 5 bases from V and 0 bases from J, with 18 bases between. This sample is part of a study of graft-versus-host responses after intestinal transplantation. Here immunoSEQ multiplex PCR was the method, and the copy in TCRdb shows in-frame clones only, minus some. The sample yields 20,000 to 30,000 clones, about 80% seen once. The rearrangement joins TRBV28 to TRBJ2-3, with D possibly TRBD1 on 6 matching bases. The sample here was unstimulated CD4+ T cells sorted from spleen or lymph node cells, taken before intestinal transplant. The receptor was derived from a human donor who received an intestinal transplant. The chain's CDR3 is CASSPLGHPFSTDTQYF. CDR3 bases: TGTGCCAGCAGTCCTCTGGGACACCCCTTCAGCACAGATACGCAGTATTTT. Looking up the rest from reference TRBV28 and TRBJ2-3 gives the full variable domain: DVKVTQSSRYLVKRTGEKVFLECVQDMDHENMFWYRQDPGLGLRLIYFSYDVKMKEKGDIPEGYSVSREKKERFSLILESASTNQTSMYLCASSPLGHPFSTDTQYFGPGTRLTVL.